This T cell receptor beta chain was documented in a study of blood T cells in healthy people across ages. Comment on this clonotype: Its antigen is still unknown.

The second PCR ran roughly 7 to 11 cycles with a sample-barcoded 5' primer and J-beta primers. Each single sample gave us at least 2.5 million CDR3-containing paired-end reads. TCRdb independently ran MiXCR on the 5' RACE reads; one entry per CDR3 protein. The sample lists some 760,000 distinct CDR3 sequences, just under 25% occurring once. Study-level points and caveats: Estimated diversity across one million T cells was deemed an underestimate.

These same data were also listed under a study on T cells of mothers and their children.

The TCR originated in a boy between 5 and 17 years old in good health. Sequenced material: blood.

Here the CDR3 reads CASSPWVAPQETQYF. The CDR3 region has the DNA TGTGCCAGCAGCCCCTGGGTAGCACCACAAGAGACCCAGTACTTC. The chain uses TRBV3-1 and TRBJ2-5; no clear D gene. Trimming took 4 bases from V and 2 from J, leaving 14 bases between them. The CDR3 consists of 15 residues. CDR1 and CDR2 (germline): LGHDT, YNNKEL (reference sequence).